Shown below are 12 T cell receptor beta chains from a single sample sequenced in a study of cytomegalovirus exposure and HLA in healthy donors. PCR primers comprised 60 Vbeta and 13 Jbeta primers. Some clones are missing from TCRdb's copy, which holds only in-frame ones; the method was immunoSEQ multiplex PCR. The sample includes 95,000 to 150,000 clones, over 75% of them seen just once. Input material: PBMCs. The receptor set was obtained from a human donor in good health.

This chain uses TRBV18 with TRBJ1-5; D is possibly TRBD1 (6 bases). There are 17 residues in the CDR3. CDR1 and CDR2 from the germline V gene are KGHSH and LQKENI. With 4 bases removed from V and 0 bases from J, the gap between germline ends came to 16 bases. CDR3 bases: TGTGCCAGCTCACAGACAGGCCACGGGGATAGCAATCAGCCCCAGCATTTT. It yields the protein CASSQTGHGDSNQPQHF.

The chain joins TRBV25-1 to TRBJ2-7; TRBD2 agrees at 11 bases. The CDR3 extends over 16 amino acids. The germline V gene encodes CDR1 MGHDK and CDR2 SYGVNS. The V and J ends lost 4 bases and 1 base, in that order; junction bases with no gene match: 6. The CDR3, as DNA: TGTGCCAGCAGTGGTCTAGCGGGAGGATCATCCTACGAGCAGTACTTC. Residues: CASSGLAGGSSYEQYF.

The rearrangement links TRBV9 to TRBJ1-5; 7 bases agree with TRBD1. The ends lost 4 bases at V and 5 bases at J; junction bases unmatched: 3. Germline V CDR1 and CDR2: SGDLS, YYNGEE. This CDR3 region has 13 residues. The CDR3 spells CASSRTGDQPQHF. The CDR3 coding sequence is TGTGCCAGCAGCCGGACAGGTGATCAGCCCCAGCATTTT. Filled out from reference TRBV9 and TRBJ1-5, the complete variable domain reads DSGVTQTPKHLITATGQRVTLRCSPRSGDLSVYWYQQSLDQGLQFLIQYYNGEERAKGNILERFSAQQFPDLHSELNLSSLELGDSALYFCASSRTGDQPQHFGDGTRLSIL.

The chain employs TRBV2 and TRBJ1-5; no firm D call. The V gene lost 1 base and the J gene lost 4 bases, with 11 bases spanning the gap. The CDR3 has 15 amino acids. CDR1 is SNHLY and CDR2 is FYNNEI in the germline V gene. The DNA of the CDR3 is TGTGCCAGCAGTGAAGTGCCCCGGGGAAATCAGCCCCAGCATTTT. This gives the protein CASSEVPRGNQPQHF.

The CDR3 region is CASSPDSGTGGFNEQFF. The CDR3 DNA reads TGTGCCAGCAGCCCGGATTCCGGGACAGGGGGCTTCAATGAGCAGTTCTTC. This chain uses TRBV5-4 with TRBJ2-1; 12 bases match TRBD1. Germline CDR1 and CDR2: SGHNT and YYREEE (reference sequence). This CDR3 contains 17 residues. The V gene end was trimmed by 4 bases and the J gene end by 6 bases; junction bases not matched to a gene: 11.

The chain joins TRBV27 to TRBJ2-1, with D perhaps TRBD1 (5 bases). Germline values: CDR1 MNHEY, CDR2 SMNVEV (reference sequence). V shed 1 base and J shed 2 bases, with 9 bases lying between them. CDR3 size: 15 residues. CDR3 amino acids: CASSLYQTAYNEQFF. The DNA for the CDR3 is TGTGCCAGCAGTTTATACCAGACAGCCTACAATGAGCAGTTCTTC.

The chain employs TRBV18 and TRBJ1-1; TRBD1 matches 7 bases. Trimming cost V 3 bases and J 1 base; bases outside gene matches: 5. The CDR3 extends over 15 amino acids. CDR1 and CDR2 (germline): KGHSH, LQKENI. The CDR3 sequence: CASSPGRDRNTEAFF. In DNA form, the CDR3 reads TGTGCCAGCTCACCTGGCCGGGACAGGAACACTGAAGCTTTCTTT.

The chain has TRBV5-1 and TRBJ2-5; the match to TRBD2 covers 7 bases. The CDR3 spans 16 residues. Germline V gives CDR1 SGHRS, CDR2 YFSETQ. V lost 2 bases, J lost 5 bases, and 12 bases stayed unmatched. DNA of the CDR3: TGCGCCAGCAGCTTTCTGTCTAGCGGTCATGGGGAGACCCAGTACTTC. It encodes CASSFLSSGHGETQYF.

This clone was seen a handful of times. This chain joins TRBV11-3 and TRBJ1-1, with unresolved D. CDR1 and CDR2 from the germline V gene are SGHNT and YENEEA. CDR3 length: 14 residues. Trimming left V 3 bases short and J 4 bases short, with 12 bases between. CDR3 amino acids: CASSFLGEGTEAFF. CDR3 sequence (DNA): TGTGCCAGCAGCTTCCTTGGGGAGGGCACTGAAGCTTTCTTT.

V gene TRBV4-1 combines with J gene TRBJ2-2; TRBD2 agrees at 8 bases. Germline V gene sequence: CDR1 MGHRA, CDR2 YSYEKL. The V segment lost 0 bases and the J segment 6 bases; nucleotides outside the gene matches: 12. The CDR3 spans 18 residues. The chain's CDR3 is CASSQDGASGLKAGELFF. CDR3 DNA: TGCGCCAGCAGCCAAGATGGGGCTAGCGGGCTTAAAGCCGGGGAGCTGTTTTTT.

This clone appeared once. The chain carries TRBV6-5 and TRBJ2-1; 8 bases match TRBD2. This CDR3 spans 15 amino acids. V lost 4 bases and J lost 8; bases outside the gene matches: 10. Germline values: CDR1 MNHEY, CDR2 SVGAGI. In DNA form, the CDR3 reads TGTGCCAGCAGTTCACCGGGACTAGAGGGGTATGAGCAGTTCTTC. It yields the protein CASSSPGLEGYEQFF.

J is TRBJ1-1 and V is TRBV6-1, with D possibly matching TRBD1 (5 bases). The V end was cut by 7 bases, the J end by 3 bases, with 12 bases between. The CDR3 covers 13 residues. Germline-derived CDR1 and CDR2 are MNHNS and SASEGT. For the CDR3, the DNA is TGTGCCAGCAAGGAAGGGGTGGACACTGAAGCTTTCTTT. This encodes CASKEGVDTEAFF.